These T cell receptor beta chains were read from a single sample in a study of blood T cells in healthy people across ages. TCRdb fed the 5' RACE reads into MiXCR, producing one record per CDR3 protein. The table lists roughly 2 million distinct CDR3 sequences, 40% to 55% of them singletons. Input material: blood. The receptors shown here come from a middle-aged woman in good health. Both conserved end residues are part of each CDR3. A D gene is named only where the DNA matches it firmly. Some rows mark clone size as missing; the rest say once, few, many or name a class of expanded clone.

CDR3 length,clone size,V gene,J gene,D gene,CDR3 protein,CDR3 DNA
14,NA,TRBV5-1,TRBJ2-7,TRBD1,CASAGQGAYYEQYF,TGCGCCAGCGCGGGACAGGGGGCATACTACGAGCAGTACTTC
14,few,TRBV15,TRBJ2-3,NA,CATSNGLYTDTQYF,TGTGCCACCAGCAATGGGCTGTACACAGATACGCAGTATTTT
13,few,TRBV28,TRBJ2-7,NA,CASSLPRDDEQYF,TGTGCCAGCAGTTTACCCAGGGACGACGAGCAGTACTTC
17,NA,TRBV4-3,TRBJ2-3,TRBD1,CASSQDDLPRGLDTQYF,TGCGCCAGCAGCCAAGATGACCTTCCCAGGGGGCTGGATACGCAGTATTTT
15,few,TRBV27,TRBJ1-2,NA,CASSRLPGLPQGYTF,TGTGCCAGCAGTCGATTACCGGGACTACCTCAAGGCTACACCTTC
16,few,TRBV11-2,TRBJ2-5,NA,CASSLSIGQGFGTQYF,TGTGCCAGCAGCTTATCCATCGGGCAGGGGTTCGGGACCCAGTACTTC
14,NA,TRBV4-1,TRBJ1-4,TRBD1,CASSQEETGRKLFF,TGCGCCAGCAGCCAAGAAGAGACAGGGAGAAAACTGTTTTTT
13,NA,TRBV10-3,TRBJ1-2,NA,CAISDRATDGYTF,TGTGCCATCAGTGACAGGGCAACGGATGGCTACACCTTC
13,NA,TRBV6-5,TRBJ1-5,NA,CASSEEKNQPQHF,TGTGCCAGCAGTGAAGAAAAGAATCAGCCCCAGCATTTT
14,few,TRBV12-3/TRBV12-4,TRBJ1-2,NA,CASSLRQENYGYTF,TGTGCCAGCAGTTTAAGGCAGGAGAACTATGGCTACACCTTC
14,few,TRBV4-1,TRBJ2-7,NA,CASSQVRDSYEQYF,TGCGCCAGCAGCCAAGTCAGAGATTCCTACGAGCAGTACTTC
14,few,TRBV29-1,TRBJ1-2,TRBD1,CSVESPGQGYGYTF,TGCAGCGTTGAATCTCCGGGACAGGGCTATGGCTACACCTTC
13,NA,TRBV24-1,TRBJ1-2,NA,CATSDGPTYGYTF,TGTGCCACCAGTGATGGGCCCACCTATGGCTACACCTTC
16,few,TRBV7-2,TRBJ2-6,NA,CASSSPPVSGANVLTF,TGTGCCAGCAGCTCGCCTCCAGTCTCTGGGGCCAACGTCCTGACTTTC
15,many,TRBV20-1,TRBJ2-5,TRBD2,CSARDPLAGAETQYF,TGCAGTGCTAGAGATCCCCTAGCGGGGGCAGAGACCCAGTACTTC
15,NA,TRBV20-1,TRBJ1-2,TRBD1,CSARGKDRPDYGYTF,TGCAGTGCTAGGGGAAAGGACAGGCCCGACTATGGCTACACCTTC
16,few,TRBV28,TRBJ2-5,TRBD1,CASRPLTAGGRETQYF,TGTGCCAGCAGACCACTAACAGCAGGGGGTAGGGAGACCCAGTACTTC
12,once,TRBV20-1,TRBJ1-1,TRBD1,CSAWDRNTEAFF,TGCAGTGCTTGGGACAGGAACACTGAAGCTTTCTTT
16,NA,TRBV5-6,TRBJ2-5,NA,CASSSPPGFSQETQYF,TGTGCCAGCAGCTCCCCCCCCGGGTTTAGCCAAGAGACCCAGTACTTC
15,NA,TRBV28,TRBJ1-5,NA,CASSRFRRPDQPQHF,TGTGCCAGCAGCCGTTTCCGACGGCCCGATCAGCCCCAGCATTTT
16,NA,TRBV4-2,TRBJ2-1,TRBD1,CASSQVSGQGYNEQFF,TGTGCCAGCAGCCAAGTATCAGGACAGGGTTACAATGAGCAGTTCTTC
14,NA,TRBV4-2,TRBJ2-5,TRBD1,CASSTGQDPRGQYF,TGTGCCAGCAGCACGGGACAGGACCCCAGAGGGCAGTACTTC
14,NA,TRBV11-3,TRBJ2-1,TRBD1,CASSPGTDKNEQFF,TGTGCCAGCAGCCCTGGGACAGATAAAAATGAGCAGTTCTTC
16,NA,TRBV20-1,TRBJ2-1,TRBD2,CSARTPSGGVNNEQFF,TGCAGTGCCCGAACCCCTAGCGGGGGAGTTAACAATGAGCAGTTCTTC
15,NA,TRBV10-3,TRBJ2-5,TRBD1,CAISTPTGGQETQYF,TGTGCCATCAGTACCCCCACAGGGGGCCAAGAGACCCAGTACTTC
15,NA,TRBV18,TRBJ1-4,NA,CASSPGRQSKEKLFF,TGTGCCAGCTCACCGGGGAGACAGAGTAAGGAAAAACTGTTTTTT
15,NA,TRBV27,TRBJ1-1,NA,CASSTAYRENTEAFF,TGTGCCAGCAGTACCGCTTACAGGGAGAACACTGAAGCTTTCTTT
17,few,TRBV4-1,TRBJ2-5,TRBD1,CASSQVNGQGRGETQYF,TGCGCCAGCAGCCAAGTAAACGGACAGGGCAGGGGGGAGACCCAGTACTTC
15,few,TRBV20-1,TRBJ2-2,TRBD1,CSARESTGAGGELFF,TGCAGTGCTAGGGAGTCCACAGGGGCAGGCGGGGAGCTGTTTTTT
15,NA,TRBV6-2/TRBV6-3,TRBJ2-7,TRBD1,CASSYWPRQGYEQYF,TGTGCCAGCAGTTACTGGCCCCGACAGGGCTACGAGCAGTACTTC
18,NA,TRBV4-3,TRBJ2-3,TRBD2,CASSQEITLAGDTDTQYF,TGCGCCAGCAGCCAAGAGATTACCCTAGCGGGGGACACAGATACGCAGTATTTT
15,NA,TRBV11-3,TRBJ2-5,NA,CASSARQPSQETQYF,TGTGCCAGCAGCGCCCGACAGCCGAGCCAAGAGACCCAGTACTTC
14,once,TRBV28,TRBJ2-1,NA,CASSPAPEGTEQFF,TGTGCCAGCAGTCCCGCTCCGGAGGGTACTGAGCAGTTCTTC
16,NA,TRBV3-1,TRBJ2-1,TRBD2,CASSRFSGGTYNEQFF,TGTGCCAGCAGCCGTTTTAGCGGGGGTACCTACAATGAGCAGTTCTTC
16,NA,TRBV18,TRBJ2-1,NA,CASSPPRVGSYNEQFF,TGTGCCAGCTCACCACCCAGGGTTGGGTCCTACAATGAGCAGTTCTTC
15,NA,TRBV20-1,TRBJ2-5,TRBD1,CSAGRLTGNQETQYF,TGCAGTGCTGGCAGACTGACAGGGAACCAAGAGACCCAGTACTTC
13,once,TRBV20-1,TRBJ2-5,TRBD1,CSAKRQGWETQYF,TGCAGTGCCAAAAGACAGGGTTGGGAGACCCAGTACTTC
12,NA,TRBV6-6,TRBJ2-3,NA,CASVTGKDTQYF,TGTGCCAGCGTCACAGGAAAAGATACGCAGTATTTT
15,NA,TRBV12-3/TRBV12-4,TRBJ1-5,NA,CASSFSAGAGQPQHF,TGTGCCAGCAGTTTCTCGGCAGGGGCAGGGCAGCCCCAGCATTTT
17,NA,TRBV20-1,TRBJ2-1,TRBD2,CSAAGLAGISSYNEQFF,TGCAGTGCGGCGGGACTAGCGGGAATCAGCTCCTACAATGAGCAGTTCTTC
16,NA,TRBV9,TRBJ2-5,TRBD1,CASSASRDRFGETQYF,TGTGCCAGCAGTGCGTCCCGGGACAGGTTTGGTGAGACCCAGTACTTC
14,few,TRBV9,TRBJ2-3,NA,CASSDGRVTDTQYF,TGTGCCAGCAGCGATGGAAGGGTCACAGATACGCAGTATTTT
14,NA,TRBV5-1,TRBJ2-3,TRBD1,CASSLMDRNHTQYF,TGCGCCAGCAGCTTAATGGACAGGAACCATACGCAGTATTTT
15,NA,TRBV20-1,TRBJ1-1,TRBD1,CSRGGGPGGNTEAFF,TGCAGTCGGGGGGGCGGCCCAGGGGGTAACACTGAAGCTTTCTTT
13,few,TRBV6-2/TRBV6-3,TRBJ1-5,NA,CASSYRAGQPQHF,TGTGCCAGCAGTTACAGGGCGGGACAGCCCCAGCATTTT
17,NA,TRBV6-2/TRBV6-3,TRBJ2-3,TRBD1,CASSYFPTGLSTDTQYF,TGTGCCAGCAGTTATTTCCCGACAGGGTTGAGCACAGATACGCAGTATTTT
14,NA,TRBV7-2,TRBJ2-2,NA,CASSLVPSNGELFF,TGTGCCAGCAGCTTAGTACCCAGCAACGGGGAGCTGTTTTTT
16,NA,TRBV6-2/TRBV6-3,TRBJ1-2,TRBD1,CASSSPSGTGNYGYTF,TGTGCCAGCAGTTCACCCTCCGGGACAGGGAACTATGGCTACACCTTC
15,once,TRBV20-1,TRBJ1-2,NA,CSARTLGQGTYGYTF,TGCAGTGCTAGAACCCTCGGGCAGGGGACGTATGGCTACACCTTC
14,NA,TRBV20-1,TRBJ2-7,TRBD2,CSASSGGAWYEQYF,TGCAGTGCTAGTAGCGGGGGGGCGTGGTACGAGCAGTACTTC
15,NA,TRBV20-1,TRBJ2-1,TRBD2,CSAREGLAGGGEQFF,TGCAGTGCTAGAGAAGGACTAGCGGGGGGAGGTGAGCAGTTCTTC
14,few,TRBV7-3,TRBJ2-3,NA,CASSLAGITDTQYF,TGTGCCAGCAGCTTGGCGGGGATCACAGATACGCAGTATTTT
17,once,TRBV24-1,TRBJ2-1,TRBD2,CATSDPSGGRSYNEQFF,TGTGCCACCAGTGATCCGAGCGGGGGCCGCTCCTACAATGAGCAGTTCTTC
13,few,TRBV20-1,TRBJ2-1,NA,CSEEQPTNNEQFF,TGCAGTGAGGAGCAACCAACAAACAATGAGCAGTTCTTC
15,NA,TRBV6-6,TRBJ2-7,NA,CASSYSNAGPYEQYF,TGTGCCAGCAGTTACTCGAACGCGGGACCCTACGAGCAGTACTTC